The next 32 T cell receptor beta chains were all read from a single sample in a study of cytomegalovirus exposure and HLA in healthy donors. Sequencing used immunoSEQ multiplex PCR; TCRdb keeps in-frame clones, though not all of them. The table shows approximately 62,000 clones, with around 90% occurring only once. Sample: PBMCs. The origin of the receptors is a woman between 18 and 29 years old in good health and CMV-seronegative.

The rearrangement uses TRBV6-5 and TRBJ2-2; tentative D call: TRBD2 (6 bases). The V end lost 9 bases, the J end lost 2 bases, and 13 bases lay between the germline ends. CDR1 is MNHEY, CDR2 SVGAGI, per germline. The CDR3 runs 14 residues. The DNA of the CDR3 is TGTGCCAGTAGGAGGGGCGTTAACACCGGGGAGCTGTTTTTT. Translated, it gives CASRRGVNTGELFF.

The V gene is TRBV11-2, the J gene TRBJ2-4; no clear D gene. The CDR3 runs 16 residues. Germline V lookup: CDR1 SGHAT, CDR2 FQNNGV. Trimming cost V 0 bases and J 1 base, with 10 bases left between them. CDR3 DNA sequence: TGTGCCAGCAGCTTAGAGGCCGCCGGGGCCAAAAACATTCAGTACTTC. Residues: CASSLEAAGAKNIQYF.

The genes are TRBV7-9 and TRBJ2-7, with TRBD1 matching over 12 bases. Germline lookup yields CDR1 SEHNR and CDR2 FQNEAQ (reference sequence). J was trimmed by 3 bases and V by 8 bases; bases with no gene match: 8. The CDR3 covers 15 residues. The CDR3 nucleotides are TGTGCCAGCGGGGCGGGACAGGGGGCGATCTACGAGCAGTACTTC. Encoded protein: CASGAGQGAIYEQYF.

The rearrangement uses TRBV4-3 and TRBJ2-3; D is unresolved. The V gene lost 1 base and the J gene lost 4 bases, with 9 bases spanning the gap. CDR1 is LGHNA and CDR2 is YSLEER in the germline V gene. The CDR3 is 14 residues long. CDR3 sequence reads: CASSQGGQSDTQYF. CDR3 nucleotides: TGCGCCAGCAGCCAAGGCGGCCAGTCAGATACGCAGTATTTT.

The rearrangement joins TRBV13 to TRBJ2-1; TRBD2 matches at 9 bases. After removal of 5 bases from V and 7 bases from J, the junction contained 12 bases not matched to a gene. The CDR3 is 16 amino acids. Germline V lookup: CDR1 PRHDT, CDR2 FYEKMQ (reference sequence). The CDR3 bases are TGTGCCAGCAGCCACCGGACTAGCGCGAGGGATAATGAGCAGTTCTTC. It is translated as CASSHRTSARDNEQFF.

This clone appeared a few times. The chain combines TRBV2 with TRBJ2-7; D remains ambiguous. The CDR3 sequence is 12 residues long. The germline gives CDR1 SNHLY, CDR2 FYNNEI. Trimming cost V 6 bases and J 2 bases, with 8 bases left between them. The CDR3 reads CASRSGTYEQYF. The DNA of the CDR3 is TGTGCCAGCAGAAGTGGCACCTACGAGCAGTACTTC.

The chain couples TRBV10-1 to TRBJ2-1, with D possibly being TRBD1 (8 bases). The CDR3 is 13 residues long. Trimming left V 5 bases short and J 9 bases short, with 14 bases between. Germline loops: CDR1 WNHNN, CDR2 SYGVQD (reference sequence). In DNA form, the CDR3 reads TGCGCCAGCAGTCAACAGGGGGGGGGTGAGCAGTTCTTC. This encodes CASSQQGGGEQFF.

V gene TRBV5-6 combines with J gene TRBJ1-2, with 11 positions matching TRBD1. V was pared by 1 base and J by 2 bases, with 7 bases of the junction left unmatched. Germline values: CDR1 SGHDT, CDR2 YYEEEE. There are 17 residues in the CDR3. The CDR3 bases are TGTGCCAGCAGCTTGAGCGGGACAGGGGGGAAGAACTATGGCTACACCTTC. This gives the protein CASSLSGTGGKNYGYTF.

The rearrangement uses TRBV5-1 and TRBJ2-3; TRBD2 agrees at 12 bases. V lost 2 bases to trimming and J lost 0 bases; unmatched junction nucleotides: 13. Germline CDR1 reads SGHRS; CDR2 reads YFSETQ. The CDR3 covers 20 residues. The CDR3 spells CASSFVSSGGVKTSTDTQYF. The CDR3 nucleotides read TGCGCCAGCAGCTTCGTTTCTAGCGGGGGGGTAAAAACTAGCACAGATACGCAGTATTTT.

The rearrangement links TRBV2 to TRBJ1-1, with D unresolved. In germline, CDR1 is SNHLY, CDR2 FYNNEI. The CDR3 has 17 residues. V lost 0 bases to trimming and J lost 1 base, with 15 bases between them. CDR3 bases: TGTGCCAGCAGTGAAGCGTCTCGGAGAGATTCGAACACTGAAGCTTTCTTT. As protein: CASSEASRRDSNTEAFF.

The J gene is TRBJ2-5, the V gene TRBV7-9; D possibly corresponds to TRBD1 (6 bases). The CDR3 sequence is 15 residues long. Trimming left V 6 bases short and J 0 bases short, with 14 bases between. Germline V gene sequence: CDR1 SEHNR, CDR2 FQNEAQ (reference sequence). Written as DNA, the CDR3 is TGTGCCAGCAGTTCAGGGGTTTCGTACCAAGAGACCCAGTACTTC. It is translated as CASSSGVSYQETQYF.

As DNA, the CDR3 is TGTGCCAGCAGTTTATCGGGGGTAGCGGGGGGTCGCGAGCAGTACTTC. As protein: CASSLSGVAGGREQYF. The rearrangement links TRBV27 to TRBJ2-7, with 10 bases fitting TRBD2. Germline V gene sequence: CDR1 MNHEY, CDR2 SMNVEV (reference sequence). V lost 0 bases to trimming and J lost 6 bases; unmatched junction nucleotides: 8. The CDR3 is 16 amino acids.

The V gene is TRBV28, the J gene TRBJ1-2; a weak D match, TRBD1 (6 bases). The CDR3 totals 16 residues. Germline loops: CDR1 MDHEN, CDR2 SYDVKM. V was shortened by 1 base and J by 7 bases, with 19 bases between the two germline ends. DNA of the CDR3: TGTGCCAGCAGTTTATTGGGGGCAGGGAGTTCGACTGGCTACACCTTC. It yields the protein CASSLLGAGSSTGYTF.

This clone has a single count. The chain joins TRBV7-9 to TRBJ2-5; no reliable D call. V lost 5 bases and J 2 bases, leaving 12 bases between the germline ends. This CDR3 contains 14 residues. Germline CDR1 reads SEHNR; CDR2 reads FQNEAQ (reference sequence). The CDR3 DNA reads TGTGCCAGCAGCACCGAAGAACGGCAAGAGACCCAGTACTTC. Amino acid sequence: CASSTEERQETQYF.

The V gene is TRBV6-6, the J gene TRBJ2-1; 8 bases are shared with TRBD2. V dropped 7 bases and J dropped 8; count of bases not matched to a gene: 10. Germline-derived CDR1 and CDR2 are MNHNY and SVGAGI (reference sequence). The CDR3 contains 14 residues. CDR3 region: CASTQDVTSDEQFF. The CDR3 nucleotides are TGTGCCAGCACCCAGGACGTGACTAGCGATGAGCAGTTCTTC.

V is TRBV15 and J is TRBJ1-6; D is unresolved. The V end was cut by 3 bases, the J end by 5 bases, with 11 bases between. This CDR3 is built from 15 residues. CDR1 LNHNV and CDR2 YYDKDF come from the germline V gene (reference sequence). CDR3 loop: CATSSSGLDNSPLHF. The CDR3, as DNA: TGTGCCACCAGCAGCTCTGGGCTTGATAATTCACCCCTCCACTTT.

The chain couples TRBV27 to TRBJ1-1, with a weak D call TRBD1 (5 bases). Germline V gene lookup returns CDR1 MNHEY and CDR2 SMNVEV (reference sequence). V lost 5 bases, J lost 8 bases, and 30 bases lay in between. This CDR3 spans 18 amino acids. CDR3 in amino acids: CASSPTEAGWRVDREAFF. CDR3 bases: TGTGCCAGCAGTCCAACAGAAGCAGGGTGGAGAGTGGACCGGGAAGCTTTCTTT.

This rearrangement joins TRBV6-1 to TRBJ2-7; 10 nucleotides match TRBD1. V gave up 6 bases and J gave up 5 bases; unmatched junction bases: 4. Looked up from germline, CDR1 is MNHNS and CDR2 is SASEGT. The CDR3 contains 13 residues. The CDR3 coding sequence is TGTGCCAGCAGCGGGACAGGGGTCAACGAGCAGTACTTC. It translates to CASSGTGVNEQYF.

The CDR3 DNA follows: TGCGCCAGCAGCCAAGATTGGGCAGGGGTCAACACTGAAGCTTTCTTT. Translation gives CASSQDWAGVNTEAFF. V usage is TRBV4-3 and J usage is TRBJ1-1; D might be TRBD1 (6 bases). Per germline, CDR1 LGHNA and CDR2 YSLEER. CDR3 length equals 16 residues. V lost 0 bases and J 2 bases, leaving 13 bases between the germline ends.

V and J are TRBV4-1 and TRBJ2-7, with 7 bases fitting TRBD1. The CDR3 contains 15 residues. Trimming at V came to 0 bases and at J to 1 base, leaving 3 bases not matched to a gene. Germline CDR1 and CDR2: MGHRA and YSYEKL. DNA of the CDR3: TGCGCCAGCAGCCAAGAAACGGGACAGTCCTACGAGCAGTACTTC. This gives the protein CASSQETGQSYEQYF.

The rearrangement joins TRBV15 to TRBJ1-2; no firm D call. This CDR3 is built from 12 residues. Trimming removed 5 bases at V and 6 bases at J, with 10 bases between. Per germline, CDR1 LNHNV and CDR2 YYDKDF (reference sequence). The CDR3 is CATSLRLNGYTF. The CDR3 DNA follows: TGTGCCACCAGCCTAAGATTGAATGGCTACACCTTC. Using reference TRBV15 and TRBJ1-2 for the parts outside the CDR3, the full variable domain is DAMVIQNPRYQVTQFGKPVTLSCSQTLNHNVMYWYQQKSSQAPKLLFHYYDKDFNNEADTPDNFQSRRPNTSFCFLDIRSPGLGDTAMYLCATSLRLNGYTFGSGTRLTVV.

The chain joins TRBV7-3 to TRBJ1-2, with 8 positions matching TRBD1. CDR1 is SGHTA and CDR2 is FQGTGA in the germline V gene. The CDR3 has 13 amino acids. Losses at the gene ends were 6 bases for V and 4 bases for J; bases not matched to a gene: 4. DNA of the CDR3: TGTGCCAGCAGTTTACAGGGGGGCTATGGCTACACCTTC. Translated: CASSLQGGYGYTF.

The chain carries TRBV5-6 and TRBJ1-2; maybe TRBD1 (5 bases). Trimming left V 4 bases short and J 3 bases short, with 10 bases between. The CDR3 consists of 13 residues. Germline V gives CDR1 SGHDT, CDR2 YYEEEE. The CDR3 sequence: CASSPGGDYGYTF. The CDR3 DNA reads as TGTGCCAGCAGCCCTGGGGGGGACTATGGCTACACCTTC.

The chain recombines TRBV19 with TRBJ2-1; TRBD2 agrees at 9 bases. This CDR3 comprises 13 residues. CDR1 and CDR2 (germline): LNHDA, SQIVND (reference sequence). V was pared by 0 bases and J by 14 bases, with 5 bases of the junction left unmatched. CDR3 residues: CASSIDDRTSEFF. Here the CDR3 DNA reads TGTGCCAGTAGTATAGATGATAGGACTAGCGAGTTCTTC.

The genes are TRBV7-3 and TRBJ2-1; 14 bases align to TRBD2. The CDR3 sequence is 14 residues long. Germline V gene data show CDR1 as SGHTA and CDR2 as FQGTGA. V lost 4 bases, J lost 10 bases, and 3 bases stayed unmatched. In DNA form, the CDR3 reads TGTGCCAGCAGCTCGGGACTAGCGGGAGAAGAGCAGTTCTTC. This sequence encodes CASSSGLAGEEQFF.

The chain uses TRBV9 and TRBJ1-2, with 9 bases lining up with TRBD1. CDR1 and CDR2 (germline): SGDLS, YYNGEE. The trim removed 3 bases at V and 6 bases at J, leaving 3 bases unmatched. This CDR3 has 13 amino acids. The CDR3 coding sequence is TGTGCCAGCAGCGGAAGACAGGGGGATGGCTACACCTTC. Amino acids: CASSGRQGDGYTF.

The chain combines TRBV6-5 with TRBJ1-5; D not resolved. CDR1 is MNHEY and CDR2 is SVGAGI in the germline V gene. V lost 6 bases and J 6 bases, leaving 18 bases between the germline ends. CDR3 size: 15 residues. The CDR3 sequence: CASSEGGSLSQPQHF. As DNA, the CDR3 is TGTGCCAGCAGCGAGGGAGGCAGTCTAAGTCAGCCCCAGCATTTT.

The CDR3: CASSHTSGGPSSYEQYF. Written as DNA, the CDR3 is TGTGCCAGCAGCCATACTAGCGGGGGGCCGAGCTCCTACGAGCAGTACTTC. The rearrangement uses TRBV4-2 and TRBJ2-7; 12 nucleotides agree with TRBD2. The CDR3 is 17 amino acids. V lost 3 bases and J lost 0; bases outside the gene matches: 6. Germline-derived CDR1 and CDR2 are LGHNA and YNFKEQ.

The rearrangement joins TRBV19 to TRBJ1-5; possibly TRBD1 for D (5 bases). CDR1 is LNHDA and CDR2 is SQIVND in the germline V gene (reference sequence). The CDR3 sequence is 14 residues long. V lost 3 bases and J 4 bases, leaving 10 bases between the germline ends. CDR3 coding DNA: TGTGCCAGTAGTATTAGACAGATTAATCAGCCCCAGCATTTT. The encoded protein is CASSIRQINQPQHF.

This chain links TRBV7-9 with TRBJ2-1; TRBD2 matches at 10 bases. CDR3 length equals 15 residues. J was trimmed by 15 bases and V by 5 bases; bases with no gene match: 16. CDR1 is SEHNR, CDR2 FQNEAQ, per germline (reference sequence). The CDR3 reads CASSPGSGGAEFAFF. CDR3 in DNA: TGTGCCAGCAGCCCCGGCAGCGGGGGGGCCGAATTCGCGTTCTTC.

V and J are TRBV2 and TRBJ2-7; 9 nucleotides align to TRBD1. V shed 10 bases and J 4 bases; nucleotides not matched to a gene: 17. CDR1 and CDR2 from the germline V gene are SNHLY and FYNNEI. This CDR3 comprises 16 residues. CDR3 protein: CATLAQGASLRYEQYF. CDR3 nucleotide sequence: TGTGCCACCCTGGCACAGGGGGCAAGTTTGCGGTACGAGCAGTACTTC.

The chain joins TRBV18 to TRBJ1-1; 9 bases agree with TRBD1. The CDR3 loop spans 16 amino acids. After removal of 2 bases from V and 5 bases from J, the junction contained 9 bases not matched to a gene. The germline CDR1 and CDR2 sequences are KGHSH and LQKENI. Written as DNA, the CDR3 is TGTGCCAGCTCACCAGCTTCCGGGACAGGGTCTACTGAAGCTTTCTTT. It yields the protein CASSPASGTGSTEAFF.